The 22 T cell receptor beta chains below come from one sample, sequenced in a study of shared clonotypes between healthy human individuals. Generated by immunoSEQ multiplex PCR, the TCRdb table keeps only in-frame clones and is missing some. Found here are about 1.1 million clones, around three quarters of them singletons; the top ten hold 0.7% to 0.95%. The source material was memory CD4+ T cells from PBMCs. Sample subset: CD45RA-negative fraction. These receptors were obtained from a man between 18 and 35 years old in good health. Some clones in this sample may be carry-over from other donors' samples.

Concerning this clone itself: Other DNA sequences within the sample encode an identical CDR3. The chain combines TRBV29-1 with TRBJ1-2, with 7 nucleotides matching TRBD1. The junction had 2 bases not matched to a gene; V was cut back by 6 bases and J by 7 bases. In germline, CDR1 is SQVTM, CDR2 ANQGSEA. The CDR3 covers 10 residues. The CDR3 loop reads CSVGDSGYTF. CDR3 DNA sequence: TGCAGCGTCGGGGACAGTGGCTACACCTTC.

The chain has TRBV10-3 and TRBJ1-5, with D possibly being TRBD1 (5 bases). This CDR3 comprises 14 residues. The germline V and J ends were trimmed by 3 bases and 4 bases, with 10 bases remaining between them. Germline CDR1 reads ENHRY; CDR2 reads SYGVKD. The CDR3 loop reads CAISEGWGNQPQHF. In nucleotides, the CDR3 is TGTGCCATCAGTGAAGGTTGGGGGAATCAGCCCCAGCATTTT.

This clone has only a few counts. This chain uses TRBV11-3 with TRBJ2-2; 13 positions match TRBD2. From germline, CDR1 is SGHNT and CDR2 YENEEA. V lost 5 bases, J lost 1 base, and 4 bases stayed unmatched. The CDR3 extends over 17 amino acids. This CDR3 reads CASSTRTSGRNTGELFF. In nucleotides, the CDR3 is TGTGCCAGCAGCACTAGGACTAGCGGGAGGAACACCGGGGAGCTGTTTTTT.

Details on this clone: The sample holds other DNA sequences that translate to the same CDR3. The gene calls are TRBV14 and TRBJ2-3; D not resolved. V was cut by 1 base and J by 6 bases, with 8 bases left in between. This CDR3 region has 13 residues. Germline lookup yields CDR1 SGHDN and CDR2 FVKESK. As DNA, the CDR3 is TGTGCCAGCAGCCAAGGATCCGGGGATACGCAGTATTTT. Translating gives CASSQGSGDTQYF. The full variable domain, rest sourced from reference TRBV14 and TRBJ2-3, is EAGVTQFPSHSVIEKGQTVTLRCDPISGHDNLYWYRRVMGKEIKFLLHFVKESKQDESGMPNNRFLAERTGGTYSTLKVQPAELEDSGVYFCASSQGSGDTQYFGPGTRLTVL.

The CDR3: CSAKIPGTGKHTGELFF. For the CDR3, the DNA is TGCAGCGCCAAAATACCGGGGACAGGGAAACACACCGGGGAGCTGTTTTTT. V is TRBV29-1 and J is TRBJ2-2; 9 bases align to TRBD1. The CDR3 sequence is 17 residues long. The V segment lost 7 bases and the J segment 3 bases; nucleotides outside the gene matches: 15. CDR1 and CDR2 (germline): SQVTM, ANQGSEA.

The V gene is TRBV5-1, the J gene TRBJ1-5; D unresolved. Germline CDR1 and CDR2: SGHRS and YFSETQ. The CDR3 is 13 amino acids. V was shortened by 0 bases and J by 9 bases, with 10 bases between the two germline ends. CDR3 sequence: CASSLERHGPQHF. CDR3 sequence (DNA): TGCGCCAGCAGCTTGGAGAGGCATGGGCCCCAGCATTTT.

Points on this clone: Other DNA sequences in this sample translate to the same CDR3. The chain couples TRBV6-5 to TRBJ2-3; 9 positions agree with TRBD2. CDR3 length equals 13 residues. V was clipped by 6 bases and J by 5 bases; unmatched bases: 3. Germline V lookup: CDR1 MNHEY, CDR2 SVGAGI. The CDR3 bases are TGTGCCAGCAGGGGCGGGGGGGTAGATACGCAGTATTTT. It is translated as CASRGGGVDTQYF.

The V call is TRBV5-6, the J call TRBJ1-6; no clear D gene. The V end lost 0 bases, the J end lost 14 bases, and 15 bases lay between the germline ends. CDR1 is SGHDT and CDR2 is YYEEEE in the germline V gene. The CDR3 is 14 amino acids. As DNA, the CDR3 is TGTGCCAGCAGCTTGGGACGCCTCCTCGGAGCCCTCCACTTT. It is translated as CASSLGRLLGALHF.

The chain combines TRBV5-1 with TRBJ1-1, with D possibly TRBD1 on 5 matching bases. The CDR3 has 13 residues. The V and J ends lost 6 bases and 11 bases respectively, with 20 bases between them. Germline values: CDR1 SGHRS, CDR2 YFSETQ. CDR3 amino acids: CASKPQGGMFAFF. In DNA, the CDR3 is TGCGCCAGCAAGCCCCAGGGAGGGATGTTTGCTTTCTTT.

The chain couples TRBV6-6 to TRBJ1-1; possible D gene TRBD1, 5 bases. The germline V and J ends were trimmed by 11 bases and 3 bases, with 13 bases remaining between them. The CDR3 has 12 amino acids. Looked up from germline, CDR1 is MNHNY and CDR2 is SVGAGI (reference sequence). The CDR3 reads CAGNSGDTEAFF. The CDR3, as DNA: TGTGCCGGGAATTCGGGGGACACTGAAGCTTTCTTT.

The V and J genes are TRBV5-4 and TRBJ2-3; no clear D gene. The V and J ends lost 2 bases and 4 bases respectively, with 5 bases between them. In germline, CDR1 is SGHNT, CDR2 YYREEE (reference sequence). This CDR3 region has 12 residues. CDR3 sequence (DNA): TGTGCCAGCAGCTTTTTTGCAGATACGCAGTATTTT. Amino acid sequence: CASSFFADTQYF.

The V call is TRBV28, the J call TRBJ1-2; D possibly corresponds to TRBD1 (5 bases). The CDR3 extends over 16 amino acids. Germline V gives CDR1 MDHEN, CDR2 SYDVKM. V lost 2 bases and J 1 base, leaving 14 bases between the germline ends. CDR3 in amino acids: CASSLSGAESNYGYTF. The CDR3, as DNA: TGTGCCAGCAGTTTAAGTGGGGCCGAGAGTAACTATGGCTACACCTTC.

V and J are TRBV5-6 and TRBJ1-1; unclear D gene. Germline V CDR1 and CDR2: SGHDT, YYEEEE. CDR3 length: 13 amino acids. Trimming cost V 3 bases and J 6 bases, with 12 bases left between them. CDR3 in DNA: TGTGCCAGCAGCTCGAGACGGGGAGCTGAAGCTTTCTTT. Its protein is CASSSRRGAEAFF.

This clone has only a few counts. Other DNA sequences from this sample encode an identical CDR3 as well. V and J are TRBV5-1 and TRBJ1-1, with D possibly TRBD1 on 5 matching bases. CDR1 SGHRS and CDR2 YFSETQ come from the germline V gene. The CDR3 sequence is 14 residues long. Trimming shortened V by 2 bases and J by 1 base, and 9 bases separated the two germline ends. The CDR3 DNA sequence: TGCGCCAGCAGCTTACGGGGGAGGAACACTGAAGCTTTCTTT. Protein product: CASSLRGRNTEAFF.

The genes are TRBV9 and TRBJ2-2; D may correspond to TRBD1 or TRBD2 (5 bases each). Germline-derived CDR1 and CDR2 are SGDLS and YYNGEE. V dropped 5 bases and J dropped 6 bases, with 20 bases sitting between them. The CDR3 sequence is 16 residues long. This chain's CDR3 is CASRGQWGSESGELFF. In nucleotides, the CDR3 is TGTGCCAGCAGAGGACAATGGGGGAGCGAATCCGGGGAGCTGTTTTTT.

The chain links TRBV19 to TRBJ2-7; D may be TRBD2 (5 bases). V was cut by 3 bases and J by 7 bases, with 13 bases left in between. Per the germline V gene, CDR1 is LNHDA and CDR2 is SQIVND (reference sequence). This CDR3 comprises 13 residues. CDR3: CASSITSPGEQYF. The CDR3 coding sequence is TGTGCCAGTAGTATCACGTCCCCGGGGGAGCAGTACTTC.

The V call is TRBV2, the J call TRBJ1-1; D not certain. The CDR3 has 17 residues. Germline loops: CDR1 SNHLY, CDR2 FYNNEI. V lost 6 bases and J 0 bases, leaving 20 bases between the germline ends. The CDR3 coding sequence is TGTGCCAGCAGCGACTCGGTGGGGAAGCGTATGAACACTGAAGCTTTCTTT. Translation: CASSDSVGKRMNTEAFF.

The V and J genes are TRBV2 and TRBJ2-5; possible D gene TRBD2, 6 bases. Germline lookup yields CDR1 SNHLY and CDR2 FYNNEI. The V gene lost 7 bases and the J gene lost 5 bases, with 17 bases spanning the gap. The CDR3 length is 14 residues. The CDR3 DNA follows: TGTGCCAGCAATCTCGGGGGTTCAGAGGAGACCCAGTACTTC. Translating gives CASNLGGSEETQYF.

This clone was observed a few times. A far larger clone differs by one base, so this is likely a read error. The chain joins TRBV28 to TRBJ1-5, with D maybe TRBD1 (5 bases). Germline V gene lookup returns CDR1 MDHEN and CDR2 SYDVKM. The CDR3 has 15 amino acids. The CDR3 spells CASGLGGVGDQPQHF. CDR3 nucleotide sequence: TGTGCCAGCGGTTTAGGCGGCGTGGGGGATCAGCCCCAGCATTTT.

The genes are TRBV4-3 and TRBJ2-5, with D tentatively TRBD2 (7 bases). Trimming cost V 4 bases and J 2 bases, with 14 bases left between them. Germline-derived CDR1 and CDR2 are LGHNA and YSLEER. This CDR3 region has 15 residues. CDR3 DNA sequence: TGCGCCAGCAGCCGGGGGCTCGGGGGGCAAGAGACCCAGTACTTC. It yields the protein CASSRGLGGQETQYF.

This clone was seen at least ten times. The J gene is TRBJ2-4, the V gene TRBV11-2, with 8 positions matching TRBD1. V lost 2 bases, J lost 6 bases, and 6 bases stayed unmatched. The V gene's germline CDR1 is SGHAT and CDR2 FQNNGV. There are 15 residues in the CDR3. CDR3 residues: CASSLSRGRGNIQYF. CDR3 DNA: TGTGCCAGCAGCTTAAGCAGGGGGCGTGGAAACATTCAGTACTTC.

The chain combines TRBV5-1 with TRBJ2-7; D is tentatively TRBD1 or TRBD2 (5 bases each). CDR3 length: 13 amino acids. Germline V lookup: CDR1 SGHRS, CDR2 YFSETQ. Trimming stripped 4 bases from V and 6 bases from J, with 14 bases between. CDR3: CASSEAPGSEQYF. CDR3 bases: TGCGCCAGCAGCGAAGCGCCAGGGAGCGAGCAGTACTTC.